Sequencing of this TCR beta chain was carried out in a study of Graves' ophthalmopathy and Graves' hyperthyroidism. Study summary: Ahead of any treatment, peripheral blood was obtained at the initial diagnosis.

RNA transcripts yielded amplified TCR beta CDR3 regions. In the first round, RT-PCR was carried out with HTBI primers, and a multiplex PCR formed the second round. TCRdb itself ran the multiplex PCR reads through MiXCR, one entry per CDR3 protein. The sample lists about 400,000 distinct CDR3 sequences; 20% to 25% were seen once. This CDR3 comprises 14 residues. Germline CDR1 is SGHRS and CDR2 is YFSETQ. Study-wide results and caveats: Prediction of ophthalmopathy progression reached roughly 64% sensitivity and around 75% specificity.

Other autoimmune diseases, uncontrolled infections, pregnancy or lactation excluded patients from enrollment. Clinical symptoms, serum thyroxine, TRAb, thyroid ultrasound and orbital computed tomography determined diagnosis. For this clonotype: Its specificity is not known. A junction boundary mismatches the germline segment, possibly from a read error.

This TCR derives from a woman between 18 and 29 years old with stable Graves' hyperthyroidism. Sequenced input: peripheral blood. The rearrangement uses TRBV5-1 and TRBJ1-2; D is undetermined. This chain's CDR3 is CASSLDTVGYGYTF. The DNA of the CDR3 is TGCGCCAGCAGCTTAGACACGGTTGGGTATGGTTACACCTTC. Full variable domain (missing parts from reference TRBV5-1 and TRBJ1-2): KAGVTQTPRYLIKTRGQQVTLSCSPISGHRSVSWYQQTPGQGLQFLFEYFSETQRNKGNFPGRFSGRQFSNSRSEMNVSTLELGDSALYLCASSLDTVGYGYTFGSGTRLTVV.